These 6 T cell receptor beta chains were sequenced from one sample in a study of blood T cell repertoires in COVID-19. TCRdb's copy holds only in-frame clones and misses some; the assay was immunoSEQ multiplex PCR. The sample holds some 240,000 clones; around 85% are singletons and the top ten take roughly 10%. The sequenced sample consisted of peripheral blood. These receptors all come from a woman of 80 years or more with acute or convalescent COVID-19.

This clone was observed a single time. V usage is TRBV19 and J usage is TRBJ1-5; weak D call: TRBD1 (5 bases). Trimming left V 5 bases short and J 1 base short, with 12 bases between. Germline assignment: CDR1 LNHDA and CDR2 SQIVND (reference sequence). The CDR3 spans 15 residues. The CDR3 reads CASSPPGGSNQPQHF. The CDR3 region has the DNA TGTGCCAGTAGTCCGCCGGGGGGGAGCAATCAGCCCCAGCATTTT.

This clone was picked up one time. The chain uses TRBV28 and TRBJ1-4, with TRBD1 as a possible D gene (6 bases). This CDR3 is built from 14 residues. Germline CDR1 reads MDHEN; CDR2 reads SYDVKM. Trimming stripped 3 bases from V and 8 bases from J, with 13 bases between. CDR3 coding DNA: TGTGCCAGCAGTTTCTTTAGGGGACAAGAAAAACTGTTTTTT. Protein product: CASSFFRGQEKLFF.

The V call is TRBV6-2 or TRBV6-3, the J call TRBJ1-4, with a weak D call TRBD1 (6 bases). CDR3 size: 13 residues. Germline V lookup: CDR1 MNHEY, CDR2 SVGEGT. Deletions cut 4 bases from V and 17 bases from J, with 20 bases between. As DNA, the CDR3 is TGTGCCAGCAGTTCTACAGGGTTGGCCCCCACCTTTTTT. This gives the protein CASSSTGLAPTFF.

The chain recombines TRBV14 with TRBJ1-3; D unclear. CDR1 and CDR2 (germline): SGHDN, FVKESK. The ends were cut back, 7 bases at V and 0 bases at J, with 13 bases in the middle. The CDR3 is made up of 15 amino acids. The CDR3 coding sequence is TGTGCCAGCACCGGCTCGAGGAGCTCTGGAAACACCATATATTTT. This translates into CASTGSRSSGNTIYF.

The chain recombines TRBV2 with TRBJ2-7, with 9 bases matching TRBD1. The junction had 11 bases not matched to a gene; V was cut back by 5 bases and J by 12 bases. The CDR3 length is 13 residues. Germline CDR1 and CDR2: SNHLY and FYNNEI. The CDR3 sequence: CASSYRDRASLYF. For the CDR3, the DNA is TGTGCCAGCAGTTACCGGGACAGGGCCTCGCTGTACTTC.

The chain carries TRBV6-5 and TRBJ2-7, with 8 bases that match TRBD2. Germline V lookup: CDR1 MNHEY, CDR2 SVGAGI. V lost 7 bases to trimming and J lost 2 bases; unmatched junction nucleotides: 10. This CDR3 region has 15 residues. Written as DNA, the CDR3 is TGTGCCAGCATTAAGGCGGGGGGCCAGACCTACGAGCAGTACTTC. Translated, it gives CASIKAGGQTYEQYF.